This T cell receptor beta chain was obtained from a study of OX40 agonist ivuxolimab in advanced cancers. In the study overall: The costimulatory receptor OX40 (CD134) was targeted by ivuxolimab, a fully human IgG2 agonistic monoclonal antibody. Intravenous ivuxolimab was administered to patients every 2 weeks at six dose levels: 0.01, 0.1, 0.3, 1.5, 3 and 10 mg/kg. Of the roughly 51 dose-escalation patients, hepatocellular carcinoma was present in some 19, melanoma in approximately 15, renal cell carcinoma in 9 and head and neck cancer in 9. The dose-escalation cohort was roughly 80% male with a mean age of about 60 years, ranging from roughly 20 to 80. Patients were allowed to have had prior anti-PD-1, anti-PD-L1 or anti-CTLA-4 therapy, and around two fifths of the dose-escalation patients had been treated with checkpoint inhibitors. Partial responses occurred in three dose-escalation patients, of whom one had hepatocellular carcinoma and two had cutaneous melanoma. Peripheral TCRbeta sequencing aimed to test whether ivuxolimab altered TCR sequence diversity and caused clonal T-cell expansion. The paper reports the monotherapy dose-escalation portion (N of about 47 patients) of the phase I ivuxolimab trial. What the authors observed across the whole study: At doses from 0.1 to 3.0 mg/kg, clonal expansion was seen in both CD4+ and CD8+ blood T cells between baseline and week 6. Partial responders in the 0.1-3.0 mg/kg groups had among the lowest normalized peripheral clonal expansion, especially among CD8+ T cells. The antigen specificity of the clonally expanded peripheral T cells was not determined. After ivuxolimab, CD8+ T cells had more expanded clones than CD4+ T cells on average. Low levels of normalized T-cell clonal expansion were also seen in some nonresponding patients.

Patients with a history of autoimmune disease or receiving systemic immunosuppression were excluded from the trial. Peripheral blood for TCR sequencing was collected from all dose cohorts at baseline, on cycle 4 day 1, and on cycle 7 day 1. Samples came from an open-label, multicenter, first-in-human phase I dose-escalation trial of ivuxolimab. The trial enrolled adults with locally advanced or metastatic head and neck squamous cell, hepatocellular, melanoma or renal cell carcinoma. Before TCR sequencing, CD4+ and CD8+ T cells were separately sorted from peripheral blood. As concerns this clone: It has no known antigen specificity. No base quality information exists; no much larger clone differs at one position.

CDR1 and CDR2 were assigned from the germline V gene as MDHEN and SYDVKM. Relative to germline, V is missing 7 bases and J is missing 5 bases, with 6 bases of the junction outside any gene match. From the cysteine up to the phenylalanine, the CDR3 has a length of 13 residues. Only the CDR3 part of the read is kept: 39 bases, read in frame from the first base. Genomic DNA was extracted from sorted cells for sequencing of the TCRbeta CDR3 region. TCRbeta CDR3 regions were sequenced using the immunoSEQ Assay. Here the immuneACCESS table is served through TCRdb, limited to in-frame sequences with V and J called. Missing clones are a known gap in these copies; in checked studies unresolved V genes cover under half, and the rest lacks a known reason. In all, the sample holds tens of thousands of clones, and 85% to 90% of those were seen once. The ten most abundant clones make up under 3% of the sample.

The chain is made from TRBV28 and TRBJ2-7, with 9 bases in between that match TRBD2. The sequence derives from an adult with an advanced solid tumor such as melanoma, head and neck, liver or kidney cancer. Here the sequenced sample was CD4+ or CD8+ T cells sorted from blood, taken in a trial of the OX40 agonist ivuxolimab. At the DNA level, the sequence is TGTGCCAGCATTCGAGCGGGGGGCGACGAGCAGTACTTC. Translated, this is CASIRAGGDEQYF.